A single sample is the source of the 15 T cell receptor beta chains below, sequenced in a study of CD8 T cells in ankylosing spondylitis. Study findings and constraints: A TCR beta motif made of 7 to 9 highly homologous variants seemed typical of ankylosing spondylitis blood.

These receptors lack a known antigen. TCRdb itself ran the 5' RACE reads through MiXCR, one entry per CDR3 protein. The sample has roughly 400,000 distinct CDR3 sequences, 20% to 25% seen once; the top ten hold about a sixth. Sequences were obtained from blood, either unsorted or a sorted T cell fraction (not recorded which). All receptors derive from a male donor with ankylosing spondylitis.

This clonotype has a count of ten or more. The CDR3 protein is CSVAQGEDQPQHF. The CDR3 DNA sequence: TGCAGCGTTGCTCAGGGGGAAGATCAGCCCCAGCATTTT. The V call is TRBV29-1, the J call TRBJ1-5; 7 bases are a match to TRBD1. CDR1 is SQVTM, CDR2 ANQGSEA, per germline. The CDR3 sequence is 13 residues long. V shed 4 bases and J 5 bases; nucleotides not matched to a gene: 5.

This clonotype turned up a few times. The chain recombines TRBV29-1 with TRBJ2-3; possible D gene TRBD2, 5 bases. The V gene's germline CDR1 is SQVTM and CDR2 ANQGSEA. The V and J ends lost 4 bases and 4 bases respectively, with 12 bases between them. The CDR3 sequence is 13 residues long. The CDR3 here is CSVGTLGADTQYF. CDR3 in DNA: TGCAGCGTTGGGACTCTCGGGGCAGATACGCAGTATTTT.

This clonotype was detected a few times. The chain links TRBV10-3 to TRBJ2-7; D may match TRBD1 or TRBD2 (5 bases each). The length of the CDR3 is 16 residues. Trimming removed 4 bases at V and 6 bases at J, with 22 bases between. Germline loops: CDR1 ENHRY, CDR2 SYGVKD. This chain's CDR3 is CAISAIGPENGGEQYF. The CDR3 DNA reads TGTGCCATCAGTGCCATAGGGCCTGAGAATGGGGGCGAGCAGTACTTC.

V gene TRBV4-1 combines with J gene TRBJ2-1, with D uncertain. Looked up from germline, CDR1 is MGHRA and CDR2 is YSYEKL. The CDR3 extends over 11 amino acids. V lost 2 bases and J 5 bases, leaving 1 base between the germline ends. As DNA, the CDR3 is TGCGCCAGCAGCCAAAACAATGAGCAGTTCTTC. This gives the protein CASSQNNEQFF.

The chain links TRBV4-1 to TRBJ1-5, with D possibly TRBD1 on 5 matching bases. The CDR3 contains 17 residues. The germline V gene encodes CDR1 MGHRA and CDR2 YSYEKL. Trimming left V 0 bases short and J 0 bases short, with 12 bases between. CDR3 protein: CASSQDRGTYSNQPQHF. DNA for the CDR3: TGCGCCAGCAGCCAAGATAGGGGTACATATAGCAATCAGCCCCAGCATTTT.

The gene calls are TRBV12-3 or TRBV12-4 and TRBJ2-3; TRBD2 matches at 7 bases. CDR3 length: 17 residues. Trimming at V came to 3 bases and at J to 1 base, leaving 10 bases not matched to a gene. Written as DNA, the CDR3 is TGTGCCAGCAGTTTTTTACGCGGGAGCTTCGGCACAGATACGCAGTATTTT. Translated, it gives CASSFLRGSFGTDTQYF.

This clonotype has ten or more counts. The chain links TRBV28 to TRBJ2-7; perhaps TRBD1 as D (5 bases). Per germline, CDR1 MDHEN and CDR2 SYDVKM. This CDR3 contains 12 residues. The germline V and J ends were trimmed by 8 bases and 3 bases, with 11 bases remaining between them. The CDR3 DNA sequence: TGTGCCAGCTCATCAGGGATCTACGAGCAGTACTTC. Its protein product is CASSSGIYEQYF.

This clonotype was observed many times. The chain uses TRBV5-1 and TRBJ2-2; TRBD1 might be the D (6 bases). Germline assignment: CDR1 SGHRS and CDR2 YFSETQ. V was shortened by 5 bases and J by 2 bases, with 16 bases between the two germline ends. The CDR3 runs 16 residues. DNA for the CDR3: TGCGCCAGCAGTCCGGACAGACAGCCCAACACCGGGGAGCTGTTTTTT. This encodes CASSPDRQPNTGELFF.

The chain uses TRBV10-3 and TRBJ1-1, with D possibly being TRBD1 (6 bases). V was pared by 6 bases and J by 1 base, with 12 bases between. The CDR3 loop spans 14 amino acids. Germline CDR1 reads ENHRY; CDR2 reads SYGVKD. The CDR3: CAISLQGTNTEAFF. The CDR3 DNA sequence: TGTGCCATCAGCCTACAGGGCACGAACACTGAAGCTTTCTTT.

The chain employs TRBV20-1 and TRBJ2-5; 8 positions agree with TRBD1. The CDR3 totals 13 residues. In germline, CDR1 is DFQATT, CDR2 SNEGSKA (reference sequence). After removal of 6 bases from V and 5 bases from J, the junction contained 8 bases not matched to a gene. CDR3 in amino acids: CSARTGRMETQYF. CDR3 bases: TGCAGTGCCCGGACAGGGAGAATGGAGACCCAGTACTTC.

This clonotype was counted only a few times. The V and J genes are TRBV28 and TRBJ1-2; weak D call: TRBD1 (5 bases). Germline CDR1 and CDR2: MDHEN and SYDVKM. The V end lost 8 bases, the J end lost 4 bases, and 14 bases lay between the germline ends. The CDR3 has 13 residues. CDR3 sequence (DNA): TGTGCCAGCGATAGAGGGGAGAGCTATGGCTACACCTTC. Translated: CASDRGESYGYTF.

The table lists this clonotype with a few counts. The J gene is TRBJ2-3, the V gene TRBV12-3 or TRBV12-4; 8 bases are shared with TRBD2. V was pared by 3 bases and J by 2 bases, with 10 bases of the junction left unmatched. The CDR3 totals 17 residues. The CDR3, as DNA: TGTGCCAGCAGTTTGAGCGGGAGAACCCGATTCACAGATACGCAGTATTTT. Its translation is CASSLSGRTRFTDTQYF.

The chain links TRBV6-6 to TRBJ2-7; TRBD2 matches 8 bases. The V gene end was trimmed by 10 bases and the J gene end by 6 bases; junction bases not matched to a gene: 5. Germline CDR1 MNHNY, CDR2 SVGAGI (reference sequence). This CDR3 has 11 amino acids. CDR3 protein: CATTRGGEQYF. The CDR3 DNA reads as TGTGCCACGACTCGGGGGGGCGAGCAGTACTTC.

This chain connects TRBV4-3 to TRBJ2-1; 9 positions match TRBD2. CDR1 is LGHNA and CDR2 is YSLEER in the germline V gene. The CDR3 sequence is 17 residues long. After removal of 5 bases from V and 7 bases from J, the junction contained 15 bases not matched to a gene. The CDR3 coding sequence is TGCGCCAGCAGCGACACCGGCGCGACTAGCGGCGAGAATGAGCAGTTCTTC. This encodes CASSDTGATSGENEQFF.

The V gene is TRBV28, the J gene TRBJ2-7, with 7 bases aligning to TRBD1. CDR1 MDHEN and CDR2 SYDVKM come from the germline V gene. This CDR3 has 16 amino acids. V was pared by 2 bases and J by 0 bases, with 7 bases of the junction left unmatched. The CDR3 protein is CASSLRGTATSYEQYF. The CDR3 DNA reads TGTGCCAGCAGTTTACGTGGGACAGCTACCTCCTACGAGCAGTACTTC.